This T cell receptor beta chain appears in the sequencing data of a study of vaccination effects on CD4 cells after COVID-19. The study, taken as a whole, reports: Only a few convalescent patients and no early post-infection timepoints featured in the study.

The ViraFEST assay expanded antigen-specific CD4+ T cells with viral peptide pools before sequencing. A 10-day culture period preceded the isolation of CD4+ T cells. Participants were given two doses of BNT162b2 or mRNA-1273 vaccine. Neither prior SARS-CoV-2 infection nor positive nucleocapsid antibodies were present in the vaccine recipients. It was with around 10 IU/ml IL-2 and around 9.9 ug/ml peptides that roughly 2.2 million PBMC per well were cultured. This clone was seen only a few times. Its antigen is not identified. From germline, CDR1 is MNHEY and CDR2 SVGEGT. After removal of 6 bases from V and 5 bases from J, the junction contained 6 bases not matched to a gene. The CDR3 spans 16 residues. Sequencing used immunoSEQ multiplex PCR; TCRdb keeps in-frame clones, though not all of them. This sample has about 80,000 clones, with 77% found just once.

This clonotype was obtained from a human donor who received a COVID-19 vaccine. Sequences were derived from CD4+ T cells from PBMCs cultured with HCoV-OC43 spike peptides, sampled after COVID-19 vaccination. The sample's subset: HCoV-OC43 spike overlapping peptide pool stimulation. The chain couples TRBV6-2 or TRBV6-3 to TRBJ2-1; 14 bases align to TRBD2. The CDR3 reads CASSRPGLAGDNEQFF. In DNA, the CDR3 is TGTGCCAGCAGCCGACCGGGACTAGCGGGGGACAATGAGCAGTTCTTC.